The present TCR beta chain was sequenced within a study of cytomegalovirus exposure and HLA in healthy donors. This clone was seen more than once but under ten times. The PCR employed 60 Vbeta primers together with 13 Jbeta primers. The repertoire was sequenced with immunoSEQ multiplex PCR; TCRdb's copy has only in-frame clones and lacks some. The table has about 200,000 clones, approximately 79% seen once. Trimming pared 2 bases from V and 4 bases from J, leaving 14 bases between. Germline loops: CDR1 SGDLS, CDR2 YYNGEE. This CDR3 is built from 15 residues. The chain recombines TRBV9 with TRBJ2-3, with D perhaps TRBD2 (7 bases). Sequencing was performed on PBMCs. The receptor was derived from a male donor in good health and CMV-seronegative. CDR3 sequence (DNA): TGTGCCAGCAGCGTGGGGGGGGCCGGGTCAGATACGCAGTATTTT. Translating gives CASSVGGAGSDTQYF.